The sequence of this T cell receptor (beta chain) was determined in a study of molecular identifiers for immune sequencing clone quantification. This CDR3 is 14 amino acids long. Between the trimmed V and J ends, which lost 6 bases and 2 bases, there was a span of 13 bases. CDR1 is SNHLY, CDR2 FYNNEI, per germline. TCRdb independently ran MiXCR on the PCR reads; one entry per CDR3 protein. Here the sample spans 15,000 to 20,000 distinct CDR3 sequences, about 21% being singletons. Overall study results and limits: Identical TCR molecules sharing a barcode could underestimate highly expanded clone sizes. Clones above 20 RNA copies contained over 99% of effector molecules but under 1% of naive ones.

Naive CD8 T cells underwent sorting with the CD8+CD4-CCR7+CD45RA+ definition. There are a few counts of this clonotype. Its antigen is unknown. V gene TRBV2 combines with J gene TRBJ2-5, with D possibly being TRBD2 (6 bases). Sequenced material: naive CD8+ T cells from blood, with Jurkat cell RNA spiked in. The subset here: FACS-sorted CD8+CD4-CCR7+CD45RA+ naive T cells. The sequence derives from a human donor in good health. Some libraries in this study had Jurkat cell RNA spiked in. Here the CDR3 reads CASSQWSGQETQYF. CDR3 nucleotides: TGTGCCAGCAGCCAGTGGAGCGGGCAAGAGACCCAGTACTTC.